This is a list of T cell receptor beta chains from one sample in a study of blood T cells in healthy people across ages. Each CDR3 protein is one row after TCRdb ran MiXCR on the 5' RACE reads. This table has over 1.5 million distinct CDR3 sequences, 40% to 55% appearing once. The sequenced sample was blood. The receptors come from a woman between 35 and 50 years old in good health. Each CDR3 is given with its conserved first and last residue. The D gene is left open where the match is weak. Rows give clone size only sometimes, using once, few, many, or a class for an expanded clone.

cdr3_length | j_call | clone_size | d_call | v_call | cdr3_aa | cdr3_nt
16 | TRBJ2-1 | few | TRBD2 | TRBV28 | CASSLVRAGEGGEQFF | TGTGCCAGCAGTTTAGTGCGAGCGGGGGAGGGGGGTGAGCAGTTCTTC
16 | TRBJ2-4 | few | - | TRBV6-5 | CASRSQGPLAKNIQYF | TGTGCCAGCAGGTCACAGGGACCCTTAGCCAAAAACATTCAGTACTTC
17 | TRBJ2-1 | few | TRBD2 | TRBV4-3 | CASSQNPLGLAGSEQFF | TGCGCCAGCAGCCAAAACCCCCTTGGACTAGCGGGCAGTGAGCAGTTCTTC
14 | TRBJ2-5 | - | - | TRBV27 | CASSVRHAQETQYF | TGTGCCAGCAGTGTCCGACACGCCCAAGAGACCCAGTACTTC
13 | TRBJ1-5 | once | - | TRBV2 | CAGGRFVNQPQHF | TGTGCCGGTGGGAGGTTTGTCAATCAGCCCCAGCATTTT
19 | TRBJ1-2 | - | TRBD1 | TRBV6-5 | CASSYSSTDRGIEDYGYTF | TGTGCCAGCAGTTACTCGAGTACGGACAGGGGAATTGAGGACTATGGCTACACCTTC
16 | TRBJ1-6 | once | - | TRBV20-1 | CSATDATRAHNSPLHF | TGCAGTGCTACGGACGCCACTCGGGCCCACAATTCACCCCTCCACTTT
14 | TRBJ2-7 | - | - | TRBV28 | CASSPGPSGVVQYF | TGTGCCAGCAGTCCCGGGCCCAGCGGTGTGGTGCAGTACTTC
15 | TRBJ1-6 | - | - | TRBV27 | CASSPWTVDNSPLHF | TGTGCCAGCAGTCCATGGACAGTCGATAATTCACCCCTCCACTTT
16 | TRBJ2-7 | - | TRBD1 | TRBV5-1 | CASSPLLRDRGYEQYF | TGCGCCAGCAGCCCACTACTCCGGGACAGGGGCTACGAGCAGTACTTC